The next 9 T cell receptor beta chains were all read from a single sample in a study of cytomegalovirus exposure and HLA in healthy donors. This table comes from immunoSEQ multiplex PCR, and its TCRdb copy is limited to in-frame clones, with some not included. The repertoire consists of more than 120,000 clones, with 80% to 90% occurring once and the leading ten covering 4.5%. The sample consisted of PBMCs. These receptor sequences come from a man between 18 and 35 years old in good health and CMV-seropositive.

V gene TRBV4-1 combines with J gene TRBJ1-2; 11 bases line up with TRBD1. V was pared by 0 bases and J by 8 bases, with 14 bases of the junction left unmatched. Germline lookup yields CDR1 MGHRA and CDR2 YSYEKL. CDR3 length: 18 amino acids. CDR3 sequence: CASSQEGQGGRPQAGYTF. CDR3 nucleotide sequence: TGCGCCAGCAGCCAAGAGGGACAGGGGGGCCGTCCTCAGGCGGGCTACACCTTC.

The chain links TRBV5-8 to TRBJ2-3; 9 nucleotides match TRBD1. V trimming: 4 bases; J trimming: 0 bases; junction bases outside the gene matches: 3. This CDR3 is built from 15 residues. Per germline, CDR1 SGHTS and CDR2 YDEGEE. This CDR3 is CASSPGQGSTDTQYF. The CDR3 DNA reads TGTGCCAGCAGCCCGGGACAGGGCAGCACAGATACGCAGTATTTT.

The gene calls are TRBV30 and TRBJ1-3; TRBD1 matches 9 bases. Per the germline V gene, CDR1 is GTSNPN and CDR2 is SVGIG (reference sequence). The V segment lost 4 bases and the J segment 0 bases; nucleotides outside the gene matches: 10. The CDR3 is 17 amino acids. The CDR3 DNA sequence: TGTGCCTGGAACACCTCTCCGGGACAGGGCTCTGGAAACACCATATATTTT. It translates to CAWNTSPGQGSGNTIYF.

V gene TRBV28 combines with J gene TRBJ1-1; D remains ambiguous. Per germline, CDR1 MDHEN and CDR2 SYDVKM. Trimming took off 2 bases at V and 2 bases at J, with 21 bases between the two ends. The length of the CDR3 is 18 residues. The CDR3 nucleotides are TGTGCCAGCAGTTTACCCCAACCCCTCGCGACTCCAAACACTGAAGCTTTCTTT. Encoded protein: CASSLPQPLATPNTEAFF.

This chain uses TRBV27 with TRBJ2-1; TRBD2 agrees at 12 bases. The CDR3 covers 15 residues. CDR1 MNHEY and CDR2 SMNVEV come from the germline V gene (reference sequence). Unmatched junction bases numbered 6, after V lost 5 bases and J lost 7 bases. Written as DNA, the CDR3 is TGTGCCAGCAGTCCCGGGACTAGCGGGTCTAATGAGCAGTTCTTC. Translated: CASSPGTSGSNEQFF.

The chain is built from TRBV7-2 and TRBJ1-3, with D possibly matching TRBD1 (5 bases). V was cut by 5 bases and J by 0 bases, with 11 bases left in between. The CDR3 is 15 amino acids. Germline values: CDR1 SGHTA, CDR2 FQGNSA. The CDR3 DNA is TGTGCCAGCAGCCCTGACAGTCACTCTGGAAACACCATATATTTT. This encodes CASSPDSHSGNTIYF.

The rearrangement links TRBV7-9 to TRBJ1-1, with D hard to call. The CDR3 loop spans 12 amino acids. CDR1 and CDR2 (germline): SEHNR, FQNEAQ (reference sequence). Trimming took off 8 bases at V and 1 base at J, with 8 bases between the two ends. In DNA, the CDR3 is TGTGCCAGCTCTACTGGGAACACTGAAGCTTTCTTT. As protein: CASSTGNTEAFF.

As regards this clone: The junction and the germline gene differ at one end; a read error may be behind it. The chain uses TRBV25-1 and TRBJ1-1; no clear D. Germline lookup yields CDR1 MGHDK and CDR2 SYGVNS. The CDR3 runs to 12 residues. The CDR3 DNA reads TGTGCCAGCAGTGATTGGTACACTAAAGCTTTCTTT. Residues: CASSDWYTKAFF.

The gene calls are TRBV10-1 and TRBJ1-5; D uncertain. In germline, CDR1 is WNHNN, CDR2 SYGVQD (reference sequence). CDR3 length: 17 residues. Between the trimmed V and J ends, which lost 7 bases and 2 bases, there was a span of 21 bases. CDR3 sequence (DNA): TGCGCCAGCACCCTCAGCCGTGAGGGAATCCGCAATCAGCCCCAGCATTTT. This gives the protein CASTLSREGIRNQPQHF.